This T cell receptor (beta chain) was identified during a study of blood T cells in healthy people across ages. The second PCR ran roughly 6 to 11 cycles with a sample-barcoded 5' primer and J-beta primers. Every individual sample yielded 2.5 million or more paired-end reads (each containing CDR3). TCRdb analysed the 5' RACE reads with MiXCR anew, one entry per CDR3 protein. The data show 1.8 million or so distinct CDR3 sequences, 35% to 50% seen once. This clonotype was observed a handful of times. The V end lost 8 bases, the J end lost 3 bases, and 11 bases lay between the germline ends. CDR1 is SNHLY, CDR2 FYNNEI, per germline. This CDR3 comprises 12 residues.

The source is a human donor in good health. This chain connects TRBV2 to TRBJ2-7, with D tentatively TRBD1 (6 bases). The sequencing input was blood. The CDR3 here is CASRDNHYEQYF. The CDR3 DNA is TGTGCCAGCCGGGACAATCACTACGAGCAGTACTTC.